These T cell receptor beta chains were read from a single sample in a study of T cells in Graves' hyperthyroidism and ophthalmopathy. TCRdb re-called the multiplex PCR reads with MiXCR, one entry per CDR3 protein. The sample shows under 650,000 distinct CDR3 sequences, 15% to 20% of them seen only once. Sequencing was carried out using blood. Receptor source: a woman in her 30s with Graves' hyperthyroidism. Both conserved end residues are part of each CDR3. Fields, in order: V gene, clone size, D gene, J gene, CDR3 protein, CDR3 DNA. A D gene is named only where the DNA matches it firmly. A row's size may be missing; if present it is once, few, many or a size class.

TRBV28	few	-	TRBJ2-2	CASSLLAANTGELFF	TGTGCCAGCAGTTTGTTGGCAGCGAACACCGGGGAGCTGTTTTTT
TRBV28	many	TRBD1	TRBJ2-7	CASSTNRGPTYEQYF	TGTGCCAGCAGTACAAACAGGGGGCCGACCTACGAGCAGTACTTC
TRBV24-1	-	-	TRBJ2-1	CATSDWGQEDEQFF	TGTGCCACCAGTGATTGGGGCCAAGAGGATGAGCAGTTCTTC
TRBV7-2	many	-	TRBJ2-1	CASSFPLANYNEQFF	TGTGCCAGCAGCTTCCCCCTAGCGAACTACAATGAGCAGTTCTTC
TRBV5-1	many	TRBD1	TRBJ2-7	CASSIDRASYEQYF	TGCGCCAGCAGCATCGACAGGGCTTCCTACGAGCAGTACTTC
TRBV5-1	-	TRBD2	TRBJ2-5	CASSKNGGLGETQYF	TGCGCCAGCAGCAAGAACGGGGGGTTAGGAGAGACCCAGTACTTC
TRBV6-2/TRBV6-3	many	TRBD2	TRBJ2-5	CASSYDLAGGDQETQYF	TGTGCCAGCAGTTACGATCTAGCGGGAGGGGACCAAGAGACCCAGTACTTC
TRBV7-2	many	TRBD1	TRBJ2-1	CASSAWTGTYNEQFF	TGTGCCAGCAGCGCCTGGACAGGGACCTACAATGAGCAGTTCTTC
TRBV30	many	-	TRBJ2-1	CAWSLGRQTGQFF	TGTGCCTGGAGCCTAGGGAGACAGACTGGACAGTTCTTC
TRBV5-1	many	-	TRBJ1-1	CASSLVMAENTEAFF	TGCGCCAGCAGCTTGGTAATGGCAGAGAACACTGAAGCTTTCTTT
TRBV2	many	-	TRBJ2-7	CASSDDRSDYEQYF	TGTGCCAGCAGTGACGACAGGAGCGACTACGAGCAGTACTTC
TRBV5-1	-	-	TRBJ2-1	CASSLSGRNEQFF	TGCGCCAGCAGCTTATCAGGGCGAAATGAGCAATTCTTC
TRBV18	many	TRBD1	TRBJ1-1	CASSQTGDAEAFF	TGTGCCAGCTCACAAACAGGGGACGCTGAAGCTTTCTTT
TRBV7-2	many	-	TRBJ2-5	CASSAQAMEETQYF	TGTGCCAGCAGCGCCCAAGCGATGGAAGAGACCCAGTACTTC
TRBV18	many	-	TRBJ2-7	CASSPFRGDSYEQYF	TGTGCCAGCTCACCCTTTCGCGGGGATTCCTACGAGCAGTACTTC
TRBV7-9	few	-	TRBJ2-7	CASSSYPLADPTKDYF	TGTGCCAGCAGCTCATACCCCCTCGCGGACCCGACGAAGGATTACTTC
TRBV28	few	TRBD1	TRBJ2-4	CASSTLDRDLNIQYF	TGTGCCAGCAGTACCTTAGACAGGGACCTAAACATTCAGTACTTC
TRBV29-1	many	TRBD1	TRBJ2-7	CSVEDGQGYEQYF	TGCAGCGTTGAAGACGGACAGGGCTACGAGCAGTACTTC
TRBV5-6	-	-	TRBJ2-5	CASSPWEVGLYQETQYF	TGTGCCAGCAGCCCTTGGGAGGTAGGACTGTACCAAGAGACCCAGTACTTC
TRBV5-1	many	TRBD2	TRBJ2-3	CASSLTTSGRGSDTQYF	TGCGCCAGCAGCTTGACGACTAGCGGGAGGGGGTCAGATACGCAGTATTTT
TRBV28	many	-	TRBJ1-2	CASSSGDIFYGYTF	TGTGCCAGCAGCTCCGGGGACATCTTCTACGGCTACACCTTC
TRBV7-3	few	-	TRBJ2-7	CASSLNGGGGSSYEQYF	TGTGCCAGCAGCTTAAATGGGGGCGGAGGGAGCTCCTACGAGCAGTACTTC
TRBV6-1	many	-	TRBJ1-1	CASSRPNTEAFF	TGTGCCAGCAGTAGGCCCAACACTGAAGCTTTCTTT
TRBV2	many	TRBD1	TRBJ1-1	CASSEQGGLTEAFF	TGTGCCAGCAGTGAACAGGGGGGCTTAACTGAAGCTTTCTTT
TRBV28	many	TRBD2	TRBJ2-7	CASSLRLRGGRALTYEQYF	TGTGCCAGCAGTTTGCGGCTTAGGGGCGGGAGGGCACTAACCTACGAGCAGTACTTC
TRBV27	few	-	TRBJ1-2	CASSLSGTYYGYTF	TGTGCCAGCAGTTTATCGGGCACATACTATGGCTACACCTTC